The TCR beta chain described here comes from a study of immune evolution from preneoplasia to lung adenocarcinoma. TCRdb keeps only in-frame clones here, not all; method: immunoSEQ multiplex PCR. The data contain 2,000 to 2,500 clones, roughly 85% of them singletons. This clone was picked up a small number of times. Its antigen is not identified. Notes on the study in general: Later-stage lesions seemingly showed higher T cell density and diversity than normal lung.

From germline, CDR1 is SGHKS and CDR2 YYEKEE (reference sequence). Between the trimmed V and J ends, which lost 0 bases and 5 bases, there was a span of 6 bases. The CDR3 consists of 13 residues. Resections took place in Japan or China from about 2014 to 2018. Sequences were obtained from FFPE normal lung tissue adjacent to the tumor. This chain uses TRBV5-5 with TRBJ2-1; D uncertain. The TCR comes from a person aged 45-60 years with lung adenocarcinoma. The CDR3 DNA sequence: TGTGCCAGCAGCTTGGTAGGACACAATGAGCAGTTCTTC. Translation: CASSLVGHNEQFF.